Following are 5 T cell receptor beta chains from one sample sequenced in a study of blood T cell repertoires in COVID-19. Using immunoSEQ multiplex PCR, the repertoire was profiled, and TCRdb retains in-frame clones only, with some absent. Seen here are 120,000 to 150,000 clones, roughly nine tenths observed once, and the top ten hold about 1.5%. Sequenced sample: peripheral blood. These receptors were taken from a human donor in a cohort sampled during active COVID-19.

This clone was seen just once. The chain uses TRBV2 and TRBJ1-1; 7 bases are a match to TRBD1. V gave up 6 bases and J gave up 1 base; unmatched junction bases: 5. The length of the CDR3 is 14 residues. In germline, CDR1 is SNHLY, CDR2 FYNNEI. CDR3 in amino acids: CASRVDRTNTEAFF. The CDR3 DNA is TGTGCCAGCAGAGTGGACAGGACGAACACTGAAGCTTTCTTT. The whole variable domain, filled in from reference TRBV2 and TRBJ1-1, reads EPEVTQTPSHQVTQMGQEVILRCVPISNHLYFYWYRQILGQKVEFLVSFYNNEISEKSEIFDDQFSVERPDGSNFTLKIRSTKLEDSAMYFCASRVDRTNTEAFFGQGTRLTVV.

The J gene is TRBJ1-2, the V gene TRBV4-3, with a weak D call TRBD1 (5 bases). The CDR3 consists of 14 residues. Looked up from germline, CDR1 is LGHNA and CDR2 is YSLEER. Trimming stripped 3 bases from V and 8 bases from J, with 16 bases between. CDR3 in amino acids: CASSQITGGGGYTF. CDR3 bases: TGCGCCAGCAGCCAGATTACAGGTGGGGGGGGCTACACCTTC.

The chain links TRBV7-2 to TRBJ1-6, with 7 bases that match TRBD1. V was pared by 6 bases and J by 9 bases, with 8 bases of the junction left unmatched. From germline, CDR1 is SGHTA and CDR2 FQGNSA. The CDR3 has 14 amino acids. CDR3 loop: CASRLQGVASPLHF. DNA of the CDR3: TGTGCCAGCAGACTCCAGGGGGTGGCTTCACCCCTCCACTTT. Full variable domain (outside the CDR3, taken from reference TRBV7-2 and TRBJ1-6): GAGVSQSPSNKVTEKGKDVELRCDPISGHTALYWYRQSLGQGLEFLIYFQGNSAPDKSGLPSDRFSAERTGGSVSTLTIQRTQQEDSAVYLCASRLQGVASPLHFGNGTRLTVT.

The chain links TRBV24-1 to TRBJ2-7; D is possibly TRBD1 (5 bases). Germline CDR1 is KGHDR and CDR2 is SFDVKD. CDR3 length: 14 residues. V was pared by 1 base and J by 3 bases, with 9 bases between. DNA of the CDR3: TGTGCCACCAGTGATTTTAGCCAGGGCTACGAGCAGTACTTC. It is translated as CATSDFSQGYEQYF.

The gene calls are TRBV5-4 and TRBJ1-3; D is unclear. Germline assignment: CDR1 SGHNT and CDR2 YYREEE (reference sequence). The length of the CDR3 is 11 residues. Trimming cost V 6 bases and J 8 bases, with 9 bases left between them. The CDR3, as DNA: TGTGCCAGCATCACCCCGGACACCATATATTTT. Translation: CASITPDTIYF.